Listed below are T cell receptor beta chains from one sample, sequenced in a study of blood T cells in healthy people across ages. TCRdb used MiXCR to reprocess the 5' RACE reads, holding one entry per CDR3 protein. The table includes 1.5 million to 1.8 million distinct CDR3 sequences, 42% detected once. Sequenced material: blood. The receptor set was obtained from a woman younger than 30 in good health. Each CDR3 is given with its conserved first and last residue. Fields, in order: clone size, V gene, CDR3 length, D gene, J gene, CDR3 protein, CDR3 DNA. A D gene is named only where the DNA matches it firmly. Expanded clones are given a class, and other clones once, few, many or no size at all.

>.|TRBV5-1|15|.|TRBJ2-2
CASGPLGSNTGELFF
TGCGCCAGCGGCCCACTAGGAAGCAACACCGGGGAGCTGTTTTTT
>.|TRBV7-6|17|TRBD1|TRBJ1-1
CASSLGSGGGMNTEAFF
TGTGCCAGCAGCTTAGGTTCAGGGGGGGGGATGAACACTGAAGCTTTCTTT
>few|TRBV3-1|16|.|TRBJ1-2
CASSQDRIPSPKGYTF
TGTGCCAGCAGCCAAGATCGTATCCCTTCCCCGAAAGGCTACACCTTC
>few|TRBV2|15|TRBD2|TRBJ2-1
CASSPLAGSVNEQFF
TGTGCCAGCAGTCCCCTAGCGGGGAGTGTCAATGAGCAGTTCTTC
>.|TRBV27|15|TRBD2|TRBJ2-7
CASSTGTSGIREQYF
TGTGCCAGCAGTACTGGGACTAGCGGGATTCGCGAGCAGTACTTC
>few|TRBV12-3/TRBV12-4|15|.|TRBJ2-5
CASSAVAGQYNEQYF
TGTGCCAGCAGTGCCGTCGCGGGGCAGTACAATGAGCAGTACTTC
>few|TRBV28|15|.|TRBJ1-5
CASSPPEDSNQPQHF
TGTGCCAGCAGTCCACCTGAGGACAGCAATCAGCCCCAGCATTTT
>few|TRBV7-9|16|TRBD1|TRBJ2-5
CASSTQGADWQETQYF
TGTGCCAGCAGCACACAGGGGGCGGATTGGCAAGAGACCCAGTACTTC
>.|TRBV24-1|16|TRBD2|TRBJ2-2
CATSDGLAGRTGELFF
TGTGCCACCAGTGATGGGCTAGCGGGTAGGACCGGGGAGCTGTTTTTT
>.|TRBV20-1|14|TRBD1|TRBJ2-7
CSAGPGQGSREQYF
TGCAGTGCTGGTCCGGGACAGGGCTCTCGCGAGCAGTACTTC
>few|TRBV6-5|15|TRBD2|TRBJ2-3
CASSYALGGGDTQYF
TGTGCCAGCAGTTACGCCCTTGGGGGGGGAGATACGCAGTATTTT
>few|TRBV2|15|TRBD1|TRBJ1-1
CASSDRTGVNTEAFF
TGTGCCAGCAGTGATCGGACAGGGGTGAACACTGAAGCTTTCTTT
>few|TRBV20-1|14|TRBD1|TRBJ1-1
CSVERTGMNTEAFF
TGCAGTGTGGAGAGGACAGGCATGAACACTGAAGCTTTCTTT
>many|TRBV7-2|14|TRBD2|TRBJ2-5
CASSYLGGGETQYF
TGTGCCAGCAGCTACCTCGGGGGGGGAGAGACCCAGTACTTC
>few|TRBV11-2|18|TRBD2|TRBJ2-1
CASSLRGLALSSYNEQFF
TGTGCCAGCAGCCTAAGGGGACTAGCCCTAAGCTCCTACAATGAGCAGTTCTTC
>.|TRBV28|17|.|TRBJ1-3
CASSFLSKPSSGNTIYF
TGTGCCAGCAGTTTTCTTTCCAAACCGAGCTCTGGAAACACCATATATTTT
>few|TRBV2|15|.|TRBJ1-5
CASSEFRGGHQPQHF
TGTGCCAGCAGTGAATTCAGGGGCGGACATCAGCCCCAGCATTTT
>.|TRBV12-3/TRBV12-4|15|TRBD1|TRBJ1-2
CASSLWSRGLHGYTF
TGTGCCAGCAGTTTATGGTCCAGGGGGTTACATGGCTACACCTTC
>.|TRBV7-2|13|TRBD1|TRBJ2-1
CASSPGTANEQFF
TGTGCCAGCAGCCCCGGGACAGCAAATGAGCAGTTCTTC
>.|TRBV4-3|16|.|TRBJ2-1
CASSQDGPSRGDEQFF
TGCGCCAGCAGCCAAGACGGACCTAGCCGTGGCGATGAGCAGTTCTTC
>few|TRBV27|14|.|TRBJ1-2
CASRPEGSNYGYTF
TGTGCCAGCAGGCCCGAGGGGTCCAACTATGGCTACACCTTC
>once|TRBV7-9|16|.|TRBJ1-1
CASSLNGGRAGTEAFF
TGTGCCAGCAGCTTAAACGGTGGCAGGGCAGGCACTGAAGCTTTCTTT
>many|TRBV12-3/TRBV12-4|12|.|TRBJ2-7
CASSLYVGEQYF
TGTGCCAGCAGTTTATATGTGGGCGAGCAGTACTTC
>.|TRBV20-1|10|.|TRBJ1-1
CSPRGEQAFF
TGTAGTCCAAGGGGGGAACAAGCTTTCTTT
>few|TRBV28|16|.|TRBJ2-1
CASSSLAVSSYNEQFF
TGTGCCAGCAGTTCGTTAGCGGTTAGCTCCTACAATGAGCAGTTCTTC
>few|TRBV6-1|17|.|TRBJ1-1
CASSEGRVHGRNTEAFF
TGTGCCAGCAGTGAAGGAAGGGTCCATGGCAGGAACACTGAAGCTTTCTTT
>few|TRBV7-2|16|TRBD2|TRBJ2-1
CASSRRGGVSYNEQFF
TGTGCCAGCAGTCGACGGGGGGGAGTCTCCTACAATGAGCAGTTCTTC
>.|TRBV13|18|.|TRBJ2-3
CASSLGLGRATSTDTQYF
TGTGCCAGCAGCTTAGGCTTGGGACGGGCTACTAGCACAGATACGCAGTATTTT
>few|TRBV19|14|.|TRBJ1-5
CASSMGQEYQPQHF
TGTGCCAGTAGTATGGGCCAGGAGTATCAGCCCCAGCATTTT
>few|TRBV27|13|.|TRBJ2-7
CASREISTYEQYF
TGTGCCAGCAGGGAGATCTCGACCTACGAGCAGTACTTC
>.|TRBV29-1|14|.|TRBJ2-2
CSVVGQWNTGELFF
TGCAGCGTTGTCGGACAGTGGAACACCGGGGAGCTGTTTTTT
>.|TRBV9|14|.|TRBJ2-1
CASSVFGTPDEQFF
TGTGCCAGCAGTGTATTTGGGACTCCGGATGAGCAGTTCTTC
>.|TRBV4-1|16|.|TRBJ2-3
CASSQDTRRDTDAQYF
TGCGCCAGCAGCCAAGATACTAGACGGGACACAGATGCGCAGTATTTT
>.|TRBV20-1|16|.|TRBJ1-2
CSARDLDRSGGYGYTF
TGCAGTGCTAGAGACCTGGACAGATCCGGGGGTTATGGCTACACCTTC
>few|TRBV25-1|15|TRBD2|TRBJ2-7
CASSEWGGSSYEQYF
TGTGCCAGCAGTGAATGGGGCGGGAGCTCATACGAGCAGTACTTC
>few|TRBV27|15|TRBD1|TRBJ2-1
CASSTPRTGNNEQFF
TGTGCCAGCAGTACTCCCCGGACAGGGAACAATGAGCAGTTCTTC
>.|TRBV7-2|13|.|TRBJ2-7
CASSETVLNEQYF
TGTGCCAGCAGCGAGACAGTTCTAAATGAGCAGTACTTC
>.|TRBV12-3/TRBV12-4|15|.|TRBJ2-1
CASVPRGLARSGQFF
TGTGCCAGCGTTCCCCGTGGGCTAGCGCGAAGTGGGCAGTTCTTC
>.|TRBV25-1|17|TRBD1|TRBJ2-3
CASSSRPGTGSTDTQYF
TGTGCCAGCAGTTCACGTCCCGGGACAGGAAGCACAGATACGCAGTATTTT
>few|TRBV30|13|.|TRBJ2-7
CAWSAKQAYEQYF
TGTGCCTGGAGTGCGAAACAGGCCTACGAGCAGTACTTC
>few|TRBV12-3/TRBV12-4|12|.|TRBJ1-2
CASSLIGHGYTF
TGTGCCAGCAGTTTAATAGGTCATGGCTACACCTTC
>.|TRBV9|17|TRBD2|TRBJ2-1
CASSVDVPGGVHNEQFF
TGTGCCAGCAGCGTAGATGTCCCGGGGGGAGTTCACAATGAGCAGTTCTTC
>.|TRBV28|17|TRBD1|TRBJ2-3
CTSSPPTPRGQIDTQYF
TGTACCAGCAGTCCCCCCACCCCCAGGGGGCAAATAGATACGCAGTATTTT
>few|TRBV9|14|.|TRBJ2-4
CASSEQALRGIQYF
TGTGCCAGCAGCGAGCAGGCCCTCCGGGGGATTCAGTACTTC
>.|TRBV20-1|12|.|TRBJ2-1
CSATGTRTEQFF
TGCAGTGCTACCGGGACTCGCACTGAGCAGTTCTTC
>.|TRBV20-1|17|TRBD1|TRBJ1-2
CSARVVTGVAGIFGYTF
TGCAGTGCTAGAGTAGTGACAGGGGTCGCGGGCATCTTTGGCTACACCTTC
>.|TRBV29-1|14|.|TRBJ1-1
CSGQRALIGTEAFF
TGCAGCGGCCAGCGGGCCCTTATTGGCACTGAAGCTTTCTTT
>.|TRBV7-8|17|TRBD2|TRBJ2-1
CASSLTSGRAYGNEQFF
TGTGCCAGCAGCTTAACTAGCGGGAGGGCCTACGGCAATGAGCAGTTCTTC
>.|TRBV11-2|15|.|TRBJ1-2
CASSLAGANNYGYTF
TGTGCCAGCAGCTTAGCCGGGGCAAATAACTATGGCTACACCTTC
>.|TRBV12-3/TRBV12-4|15|.|TRBJ2-3
CASESGGVSADTQYF
TGTGCCAGCGAATCAGGGGGGGTTAGCGCAGATACGCAGTATTTT
>few|TRBV3-1|17|.|TRBJ2-1
CASSQETGLRGNNEQFF
TGTGCCAGCAGCCAAGAAACCGGACTGCGGGGAAACAATGAGCAGTTCTTC
>.|TRBV7-9|14|.|TRBJ1-1
CASSSLRGVTEAFF
TGTGCCAGCAGCTCACTCAGGGGTGTCACTGAAGCTTTCTTT
>many|TRBV12-3/TRBV12-4|13|.|TRBJ1-1
CASSLSQNTEAFF
TGTGCCAGCAGTTTAAGTCAGAACACTGAAGCTTTCTTT
>.|TRBV3-1|17|.|TRBJ2-7
CASSQKILRGGAYEQYF
TGTGCCAGCAGCCAAAAGATCCTCCGGGGCGGGGCCTACGAGCAGTACTTC